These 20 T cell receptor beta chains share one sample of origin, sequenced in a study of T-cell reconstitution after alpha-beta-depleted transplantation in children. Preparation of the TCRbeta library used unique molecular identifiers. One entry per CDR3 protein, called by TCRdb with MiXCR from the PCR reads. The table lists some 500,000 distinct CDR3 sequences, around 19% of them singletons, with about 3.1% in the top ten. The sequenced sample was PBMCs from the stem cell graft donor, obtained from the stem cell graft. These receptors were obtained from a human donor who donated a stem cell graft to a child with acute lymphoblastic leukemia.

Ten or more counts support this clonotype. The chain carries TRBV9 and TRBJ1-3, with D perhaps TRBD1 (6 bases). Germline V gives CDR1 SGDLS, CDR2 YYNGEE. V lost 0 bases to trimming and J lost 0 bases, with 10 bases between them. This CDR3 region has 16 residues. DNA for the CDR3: TGTGCCAGCAGCGTAGGGGGACATCCCTCTGGAAACACCATATATTTT. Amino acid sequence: CASSVGGHPSGNTIYF.

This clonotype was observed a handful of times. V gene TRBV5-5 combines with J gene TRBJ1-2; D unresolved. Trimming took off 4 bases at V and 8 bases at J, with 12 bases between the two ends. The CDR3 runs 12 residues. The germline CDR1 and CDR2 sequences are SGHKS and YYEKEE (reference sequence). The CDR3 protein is CASSPTSGGYTF. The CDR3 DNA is TGTGCCAGCAGCCCGACATCCGGAGGCTACACCTTC.

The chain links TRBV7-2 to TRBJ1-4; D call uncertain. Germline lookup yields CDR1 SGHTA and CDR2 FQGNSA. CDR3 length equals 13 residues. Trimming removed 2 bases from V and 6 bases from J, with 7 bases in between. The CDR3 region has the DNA TGTGCCAGCAGCTTATGGGTTGATGAAAAACTGTTTTTT. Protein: CASSLWVDEKLFF.

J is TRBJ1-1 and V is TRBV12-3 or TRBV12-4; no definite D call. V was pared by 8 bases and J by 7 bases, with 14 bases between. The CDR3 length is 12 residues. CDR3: CASSSSVVEAFF. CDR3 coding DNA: TGTGCCAGCTCCTCGTCCGTCGTTGAAGCTTTCTTT.

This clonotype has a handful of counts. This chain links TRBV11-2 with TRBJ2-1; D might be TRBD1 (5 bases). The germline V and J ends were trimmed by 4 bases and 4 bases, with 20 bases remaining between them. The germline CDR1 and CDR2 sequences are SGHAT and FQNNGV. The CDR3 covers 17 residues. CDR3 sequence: CASSSDDGALGYNEQFF. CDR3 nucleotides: TGTGCCAGCAGCTCGGATGATGGGGCCTTAGGTTACAATGAGCAGTTCTTC.

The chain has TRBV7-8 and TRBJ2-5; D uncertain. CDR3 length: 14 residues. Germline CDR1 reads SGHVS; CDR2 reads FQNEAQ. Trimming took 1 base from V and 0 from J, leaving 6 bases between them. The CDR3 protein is CASSLEEYQETQYF. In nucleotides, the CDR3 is TGTGCCAGCAGCTTAGAAGAGTACCAAGAGACCCAGTACTTC.

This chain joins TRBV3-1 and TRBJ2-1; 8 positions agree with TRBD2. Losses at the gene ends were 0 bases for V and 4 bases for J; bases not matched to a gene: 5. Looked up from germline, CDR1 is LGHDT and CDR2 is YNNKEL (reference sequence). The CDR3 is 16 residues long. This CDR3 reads CASSQDMTSEYNEQFF. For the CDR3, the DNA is TGTGCCAGCAGCCAAGATATGACTAGCGAATACAATGAGCAGTTCTTC.

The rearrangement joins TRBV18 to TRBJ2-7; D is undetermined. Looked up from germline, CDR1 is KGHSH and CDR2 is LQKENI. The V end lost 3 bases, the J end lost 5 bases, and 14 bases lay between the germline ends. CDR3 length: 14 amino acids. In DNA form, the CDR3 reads TGTGCCAGCTCACCCCAGGAATTGGACCACGAGCAGTACTTC. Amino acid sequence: CASSPQELDHEQYF.

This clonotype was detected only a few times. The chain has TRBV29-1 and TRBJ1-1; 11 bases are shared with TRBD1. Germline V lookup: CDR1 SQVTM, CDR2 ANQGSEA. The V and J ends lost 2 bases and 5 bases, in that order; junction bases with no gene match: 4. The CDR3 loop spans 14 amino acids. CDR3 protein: CSVEQGQGGTEAFF. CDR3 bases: TGCAGCGTTGAACAGGGACAGGGGGGGACTGAAGCTTTCTTT.

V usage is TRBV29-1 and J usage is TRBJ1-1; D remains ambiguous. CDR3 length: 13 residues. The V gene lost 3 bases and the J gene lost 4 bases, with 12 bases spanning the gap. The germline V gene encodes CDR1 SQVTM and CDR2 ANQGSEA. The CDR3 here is CSVDRRRGTEAFF. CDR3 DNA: TGCAGCGTTGATCGGCGCCGGGGCACTGAAGCTTTCTTT.

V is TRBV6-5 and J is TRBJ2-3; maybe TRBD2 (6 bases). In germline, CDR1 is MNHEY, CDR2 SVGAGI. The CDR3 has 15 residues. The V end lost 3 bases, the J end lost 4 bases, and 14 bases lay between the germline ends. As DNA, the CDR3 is TGTGCCAGCAGTTATGGGGGGAGAGGGGCAGATACGCAGTATTTT. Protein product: CASSYGGRGADTQYF.

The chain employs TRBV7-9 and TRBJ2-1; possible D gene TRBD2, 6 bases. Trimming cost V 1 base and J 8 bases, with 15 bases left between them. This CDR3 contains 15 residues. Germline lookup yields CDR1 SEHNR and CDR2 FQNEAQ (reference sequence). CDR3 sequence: CASSLDWLAHDEQFF. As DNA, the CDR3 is TGTGCCAGCAGCTTAGATTGGCTAGCGCACGATGAGCAGTTCTTC.

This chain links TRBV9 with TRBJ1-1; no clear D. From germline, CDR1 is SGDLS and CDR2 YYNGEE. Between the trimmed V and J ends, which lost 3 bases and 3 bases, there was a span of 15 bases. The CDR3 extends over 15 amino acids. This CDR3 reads CASSASGGGYTEAFF. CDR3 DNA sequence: TGTGCCAGCAGCGCCAGTGGAGGAGGGTACACTGAAGCTTTCTTT. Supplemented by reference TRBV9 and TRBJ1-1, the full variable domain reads DSGVTQTPKHLITATGQRVTLRCSPRSGDLSVYWYQQSLDQGLQFLIQYYNGEERAKGNILERFSAQQFPDLHSELNLSSLELGDSALYFCASSASGGGYTEAFFGQGTRLTVV.

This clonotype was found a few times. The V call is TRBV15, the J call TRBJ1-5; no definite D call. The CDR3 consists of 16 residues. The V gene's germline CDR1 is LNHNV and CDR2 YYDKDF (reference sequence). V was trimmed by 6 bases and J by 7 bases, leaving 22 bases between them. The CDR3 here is CATRDGMGGERQPQHF. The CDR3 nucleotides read TGTGCCACCAGGGACGGAATGGGCGGGGAAAGGCAGCCCCAGCATTTT.

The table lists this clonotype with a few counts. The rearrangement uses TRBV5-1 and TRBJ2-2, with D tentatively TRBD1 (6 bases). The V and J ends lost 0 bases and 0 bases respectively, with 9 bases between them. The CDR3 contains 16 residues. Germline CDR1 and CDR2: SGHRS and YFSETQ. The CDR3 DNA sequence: TGCGCCAGCAGCTTGGGGACAGACACGAACACCGGGGAGCTGTTTTTT. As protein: CASSLGTDTNTGELFF.

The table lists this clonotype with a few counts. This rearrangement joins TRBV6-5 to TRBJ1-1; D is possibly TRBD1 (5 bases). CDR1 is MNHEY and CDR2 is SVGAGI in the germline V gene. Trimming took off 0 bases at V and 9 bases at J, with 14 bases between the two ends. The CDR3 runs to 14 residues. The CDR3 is CASSYSIYGGKAFF. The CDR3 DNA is TGTGCCAGCAGTTACTCGATTTACGGGGGAAAAGCTTTCTTT.

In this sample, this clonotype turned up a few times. The DNA of the CDR3 is TGCGCCAGCAGCCACATTAGCGGGAGCACCGGGGAGCTGTTTTTT. It codes for CASSHISGSTGELFF. The rearrangement joins TRBV4-1 to TRBJ2-2; 9 positions agree with TRBD2. The CDR3 covers 15 residues. V lost 3 bases and J lost 4; bases outside the gene matches: 3. Germline V gives CDR1 MGHRA, CDR2 YSYEKL.

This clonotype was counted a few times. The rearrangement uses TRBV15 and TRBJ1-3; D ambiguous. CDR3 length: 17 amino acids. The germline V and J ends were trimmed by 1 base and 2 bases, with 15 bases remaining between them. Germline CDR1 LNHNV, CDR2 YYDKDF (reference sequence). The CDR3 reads CATSRGLEVSPGNTIYF. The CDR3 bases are TGTGCCACCAGCAGAGGCTTGGAGGTCTCGCCTGGAAACACCATATATTTT.

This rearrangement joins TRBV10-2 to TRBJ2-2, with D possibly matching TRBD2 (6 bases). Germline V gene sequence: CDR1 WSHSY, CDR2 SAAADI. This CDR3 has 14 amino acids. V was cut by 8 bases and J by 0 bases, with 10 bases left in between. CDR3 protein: CASASDSNTGELFF. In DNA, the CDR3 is TGCGCCAGCGCTAGCGATTCGAACACCGGGGAGCTGTTTTTT.

CDR3 loop: CSVELDEKLFF. The CDR3, as DNA: TGCAGCGTTGAATTAGATGAAAAACTGTTTTTT. This rearrangement joins TRBV29-1 to TRBJ1-4; D is undetermined. Trimming removed 2 bases from V and 6 bases from J, with 4 bases in between. The CDR3 covers 11 residues. Germline assignment: CDR1 SQVTM and CDR2 ANQGSEA.